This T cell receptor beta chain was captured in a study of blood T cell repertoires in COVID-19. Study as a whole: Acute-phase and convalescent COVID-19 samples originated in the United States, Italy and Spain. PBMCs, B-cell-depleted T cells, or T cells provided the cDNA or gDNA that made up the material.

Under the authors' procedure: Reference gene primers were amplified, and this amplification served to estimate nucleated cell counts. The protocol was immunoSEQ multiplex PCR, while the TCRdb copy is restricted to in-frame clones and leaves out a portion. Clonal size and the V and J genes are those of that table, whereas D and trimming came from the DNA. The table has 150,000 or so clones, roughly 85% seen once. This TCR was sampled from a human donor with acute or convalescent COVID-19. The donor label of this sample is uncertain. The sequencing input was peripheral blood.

The DNA of the CDR3 is TGTGCCAGCAGCTTAGATCATATAGGGACAGACTATGGCTACACCTTC. The encoded protein is CASSLDHIGTDYGYTF. The chain has TRBV7-8 and TRBJ1-2; TRBD1 matches 7 bases. CDR1 and CDR2 from the germline V gene are SGHVS and FQNEAQ. The CDR3 loop spans 16 amino acids. J gave up 3 bases and V 1 base, and 8 bases lay outside the gene matches.